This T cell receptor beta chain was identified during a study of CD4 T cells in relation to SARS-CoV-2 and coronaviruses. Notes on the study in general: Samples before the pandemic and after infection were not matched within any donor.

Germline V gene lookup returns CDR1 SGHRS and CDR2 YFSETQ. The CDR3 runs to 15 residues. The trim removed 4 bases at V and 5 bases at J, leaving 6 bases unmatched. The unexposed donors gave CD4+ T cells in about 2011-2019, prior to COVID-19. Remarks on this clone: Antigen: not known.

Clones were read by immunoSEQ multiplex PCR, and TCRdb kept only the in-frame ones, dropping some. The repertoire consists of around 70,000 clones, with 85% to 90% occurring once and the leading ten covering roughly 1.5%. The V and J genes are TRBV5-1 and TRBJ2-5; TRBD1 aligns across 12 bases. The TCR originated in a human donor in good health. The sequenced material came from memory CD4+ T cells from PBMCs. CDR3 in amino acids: CASSEGTGGGETQYF. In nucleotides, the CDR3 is TGCGCCAGCAGCGAGGGGACAGGGGGCGGGGAGACCCAGTACTTC.